This TCR beta chain comes out of a study of cytomegalovirus exposure and HLA in healthy donors. Germline V gene lookup returns CDR1 MNHEY and CDR2 SVGAGI. The junction had 5 bases not matched to a gene; V was cut back by 6 bases and J by 5 bases. The CDR3 extends over 14 amino acids. 13 Jbeta primers and 60 Vbeta primers were used for the PCR. Sequencing was performed with immunoSEQ multiplex PCR; in TCRdb, only in-frame clones are kept and a portion is missing. The sample records roughly 71,000 clones, 62% being singletons. Source material: PBMCs. The chain couples TRBV6-5 to TRBJ2-1; 9 nucleotides agree with TRBD2. The TCR comes from a man younger than 40 in good health and CMV-seronegative. Here the CDR3 reads CASSRLADHNEQFF. For the CDR3, the DNA is TGTGCCAGCAGCCGACTAGCGGACCACAATGAGCAGTTCTTC.